These 27 T cell receptor beta chains share one sample of origin, sequenced in a study of response to subunit inactivated influenza vaccine. Using its own MiXCR run on the RT-PCR reads, TCRdb lists one record per CDR3 protein. Seen here are roughly 650,000 distinct CDR3 sequences, around a sixth observed once, and the top ten hold under 14%. This sample comprised PBMCs from blood, obtained 12 days after vaccination. The receptors come from a man in his fifties or sixties who received an inactivated influenza vaccine.

The chain combines TRBV20-1 with TRBJ1-1, with a possible D match to TRBD1 (6 bases). Germline-derived CDR1 and CDR2 are DFQATT and SNEGSKA (reference sequence). V was cut by 1 base and J by 4 bases, with 19 bases left in between. The CDR3 runs 16 residues. CDR3 coding DNA: TGCAGTGCTAGAGGTGGGACAATCGGAGGGAGCACTGAAGCTTTCTTT. This sequence encodes CSARGGTIGGSTEAFF.

This clonotype has a handful of counts. The CDR3 nucleotides are TGTGCCACCAGCAAAGAACCGGGACTCAAGGGGCAGTTCTTC. Translating gives CATSKEPGLKGQFF. This rearrangement joins TRBV15 to TRBJ2-1; maybe TRBD2 (6 bases). Germline lookup yields CDR1 LNHNV and CDR2 YYDKDF (reference sequence). The germline V and J ends were trimmed by 4 bases and 12 bases, with 19 bases remaining between them. CDR3 length: 14 residues.

The rearrangement links TRBV5-1 to TRBJ2-3; D tentatively reads TRBD1 or TRBD2 (5 bases each). V was shortened by 3 bases and J by 6 bases, with 17 bases between the two germline ends. This CDR3 contains 15 residues. Per the germline V gene, CDR1 is SGHRS and CDR2 is YFSETQ. This chain's CDR3 is CASSSWDPMGDTQYF. CDR3 nucleotides: TGCGCCAGCAGCTCCTGGGACCCAATGGGGGATACGCAGTATTTT.

J is TRBJ2-1 and V is TRBV24-1, with 13 bases that match TRBD2. This CDR3 is built from 16 residues. J was trimmed by 8 bases and V by 4 bases; bases with no gene match: 7. Germline CDR1 is KGHDR and CDR2 is SFDVKD. Here the CDR3 DNA reads TGTGCCACCAGTGACCCGGGACTAGCGGGAAGTCATGAGCAGTTCTTC. This gives the protein CATSDPGLAGSHEQFF.

The chain combines TRBV9 with TRBJ2-3; 11 bases are a match to TRBD2. Trimming took 3 bases from V and 6 from J; bases not matched to a gene: 18. The germline V gene encodes CDR1 SGDLS and CDR2 YYNGEE. This CDR3 is 19 amino acids long. In DNA form, the CDR3 reads TGTGCCAGCAGCGCCCTCCCCACACAATTAGCGGGAGGGCCGGATACGCAGTATTTT. Translating gives CASSALPTQLAGGPDTQYF.

In this sample, this clonotype turned up a few times. CDR3 sequence (DNA): TGTGCCAGCAGCGAGACAGGGGCAGGACAGCCCCAGCATTTT. Its protein product is CASSETGAGQPQHF. V usage is TRBV6-2 or TRBV6-3 and J usage is TRBJ1-5; 8 bases fit TRBD1. This CDR3 spans 14 amino acids. Germline-derived CDR1 and CDR2 are MNHEY and SVGEGT. V trimming: 6 bases; J trimming: 7 bases; junction bases outside the gene matches: 8.

The V gene is TRBV5-1, the J gene TRBJ2-6, with TRBD1 matching 12 bases. The CDR3 runs 22 residues. J lost 0 bases, V lost 3 bases, and 16 bases had no gene match. Germline assignment: CDR1 SGHRS and CDR2 YFSETQ. The CDR3 spells CASSWTGTGGISPFSGANVLTF. The CDR3 coding sequence is TGCGCCAGCAGCTGGACCGGGACAGGGGGCATAAGCCCTTTCTCTGGGGCCAACGTCCTGACTTTC. The full variable domain, rest sourced from reference TRBV5-1 and TRBJ2-6, is KAGVTQTPRYLIKTRGQQVTLSCSPISGHRSVSWYQQTPGQGLQFLFEYFSETQRNKGNFPGRFSGRQFSNSRSEMNVSTLELGDSALYLCASSWTGTGGISPFSGANVLTFGAGSRLTVL.

This clonotype came up a few times. The CDR3 region is CASSRYSGEQYF. The CDR3 DNA is TGTGCCAGCAGCCGATACTCGGGAGAGCAGTACTTC. The V call is TRBV9, the J call TRBJ2-7; the D gene is possibly TRBD2 (5 bases). V lost 4 bases to trimming and J lost 7 bases, with 12 bases between them. The CDR3 has 12 amino acids. In germline, CDR1 is SGDLS, CDR2 YYNGEE.

This sequence joins TRBV5-1 and TRBJ2-5; no clear D gene. In germline, CDR1 is SGHRS, CDR2 YFSETQ. Trimming stripped 1 base from V and 2 bases from J, with 12 bases between. The CDR3 length is 15 residues. Written as DNA, the CDR3 is TGCGCCAGCAGCTTGTTGTCCAGCCGTCAAGAGACCCAGTACTTC. Translating it yields CASSLLSSRQETQYF. Together with reference TRBV5-1 and TRBJ2-5, the CDR3 gives the full variable domain: KAGVTQTPRYLIKTRGQQVTLSCSPISGHRSVSWYQQTPGQGLQFLFEYFSETQRNKGNFPGRFSGRQFSNSRSEMNVSTLELGDSALYLCASSLLSSRQETQYFGPGTRLLVL.

This clonotype was counted only a few times. This rearrangement joins TRBV12-3 or TRBV12-4 to TRBJ2-1, with 11 bases lining up with TRBD2. This CDR3 has 23 residues. With 3 bases clipped from V and 6 bases from J, the junction kept 28 bases outside the gene matches. Here the CDR3 DNA reads TGTGCCAGCAGTTTTGGCTGGTTGGATTTGAACAGCCCGAGACTAGCGGGAATCAATGAGCAGTTCTTC. This encodes CASSFGWLDLNSPRLAGINEQFF.

The V call is TRBV5-1, the J call TRBJ2-7; possible D gene TRBD2, 6 bases. CDR1 and CDR2 from the germline V gene are SGHRS and YFSETQ. V gave up 0 bases and J gave up 4 bases, with 11 bases separating them. This CDR3 contains 14 residues. CDR3 residues: CASSLDRESYEQYF. CDR3 bases: TGCGCCAGCAGCTTGGATCGGGAGTCTTACGAGCAGTACTTC.

In its sample, this clonotype was seen a few times. The chain employs TRBV6-5 and TRBJ1-4; no definite D call. Deletions cut 2 bases from V and 5 bases from J, with 9 bases between. CDR1 MNHEY and CDR2 SVGAGI come from the germline V gene. This CDR3 region has 14 residues. Here the CDR3 reads CASSYDRENEKLFF. In nucleotides, the CDR3 is TGTGCCAGCAGTTACGATCGGGAGAATGAAAAACTGTTTTTT.

This clonotype was picked up a small number of times. The chain has TRBV20-1 and TRBJ2-7; TRBD2 aligns across 9 bases. The CDR3 runs to 14 residues. CDR1 DFQATT and CDR2 SNEGSKA come from the germline V gene (reference sequence). V lost 1 base and J lost 4; bases outside the gene matches: 5. The CDR3 nucleotides read TGCAGTGCTAGAGCATTAGCGGGAGTGTACGAGCAGTACTTC. Amino acid sequence: CSARALAGVYEQYF.

CDR3 bases: TGCGCCAGCAGCTTGTATGGGACCCGGGGGACAGATACGCAGTATTTT. Translating it yields CASSLYGTRGTDTQYF. The chain recombines TRBV5-1 with TRBJ2-3; TRBD2 might be the D (6 bases). Per germline, CDR1 SGHRS and CDR2 YFSETQ. CDR3 length: 16 residues. The V end was cut by 1 base, the J end by 3 bases, with 15 bases between. Looking up the rest from reference TRBV5-1 and TRBJ2-3 gives the full variable domain: KAGVTQTPRYLIKTRGQQVTLSCSPISGHRSVSWYQQTPGQGLQFLFEYFSETQRNKGNFPGRFSGRQFSNSRSEMNVSTLELGDSALYLCASSLYGTRGTDTQYFGPGTRLTVL.

This clonotype was detected a few times. The chain joins TRBV7-2 to TRBJ2-1; D possibly corresponds to TRBD1 (6 bases). The germline V gene has CDR1 SGHTA and CDR2 FQGNSA. V was clipped by 4 bases and J by 8 bases, with 9 bases between them. The CDR3 is 12 amino acids. In DNA form, the CDR3 reads TGTGCCAGCAGCTCACAGGGACATGAGCAGTTCTTC. It yields the protein CASSSQGHEQFF.

The chain's CDR3 is CASSPKDSYGYTF. CDR3 nucleotide sequence: TGTGCCAGCTCACCAAAGGACAGCTATGGCTACACCTTC. The rearrangement links TRBV18 to TRBJ1-2; D might be TRBD1 (6 bases). Germline V gene sequence: CDR1 KGHSH, CDR2 LQKENI. There are 13 residues in the CDR3. The V end lost 2 bases, the J end lost 4 bases, and 8 bases lay between the germline ends.

This clonotype has only a few counts. The chain couples TRBV5-5 to TRBJ1-6; TRBD1 matches at 8 bases. The CDR3 runs to 14 residues. The V gene end was trimmed by 0 bases and the J gene end by 10 bases; junction bases not matched to a gene: 3. Germline V gene data show CDR1 as SGHKS and CDR2 as YYEKEE (reference sequence). CDR3 amino acids: CASSLAGGGSPLHF. In DNA form, the CDR3 reads TGTGCCAGCAGCTTGGCAGGGGGCGGATCACCCCTCCACTTT.

This clonotype has more than one count but fewer than ten. The DNA for the CDR3 is TGTGCCAGCAGCTTATTAAGGGCGGTGGCGAACACCGGGGAGCTGTTTTTT. This codes for CASSLLRAVANTGELFF. V and J are TRBV7-9 and TRBJ2-2; D ambiguous. Per the germline V gene, CDR1 is SEHNR and CDR2 is FQNEAQ (reference sequence). Trimming removed 2 bases at V and 0 bases at J, with 13 bases between. The CDR3 sequence is 17 residues long.

The chain links TRBV28 to TRBJ2-7, with D uncertain. The CDR3 is 17 amino acids. CDR1 MDHEN and CDR2 SYDVKM come from the germline V gene. Trimming stripped 4 bases from V and 4 bases from J, with 23 bases between. The CDR3 sequence is CASSSATGRAVGYEQYF. The CDR3 nucleotides read TGTGCCAGCAGTTCGGCTACCGGACGGGCCGTCGGGTACGAGCAGTACTTC.

With regard to this clonotype: Relative to the germline gene, one junction end is altered; a read error may explain this. The chain uses TRBV28 and TRBJ1-5; TRBD1 matches 8 bases. Germline CDR1 reads MDHEN; CDR2 reads SYDVKM. The CDR3 extends over 15 amino acids. CDR3 protein: CASSPLAGGNQPQHF. In DNA form, the CDR3 reads TGTGCCAGCAGTCCACTCGCAGGGGGCAACCAGCCCCAGCATTTT.

This clonotype was counted a single time. V and J are TRBV7-8 and TRBJ2-2, with D possibly being TRBD1 (6 bases). The CDR3 loop spans 14 amino acids. Per germline, CDR1 SGHVS and CDR2 FQNEAQ. V was clipped by 4 bases and J by 7 bases, with 13 bases between them. The CDR3 reads CASSSSGVCGELFF. DNA of the CDR3: TGTGCCAGCAGCTCCTCAGGGGTCTGCGGGGAGCTGTTTTTT.

This clonotype came up a few times. The chain has TRBV20-1 and TRBJ1-5; 10 nucleotides agree with TRBD1. Trimming took 2 bases from V and 5 from J; bases not matched to a gene: 3. The germline V gene has CDR1 DFQATT and CDR2 SNEGSKA (reference sequence). The CDR3 sequence is 14 residues long. The CDR3 bases are TGCAGTGCTAGACCCGACAGGGGGCATCAGCCCCAGCATTTT. It yields the protein CSARPDRGHQPQHF.

The chain recombines TRBV15 with TRBJ2-7; TRBD2 matches 10 bases. Germline CDR1 is LNHNV and CDR2 is YYDKDF (reference sequence). This CDR3 comprises 15 residues. Trimming removed 3 bases from V and 0 bases from J; junction bases left unmatched: 2. This CDR3 reads CATSRGLAPSYEQYF. The CDR3 DNA follows: TGTGCCACCAGCAGGGGACTAGCGCCCTCCTACGAGCAGTACTTC.

This chain uses TRBV6-1 with TRBJ2-3; 7 bases are a match to TRBD2. Germline V gives CDR1 MNHNS, CDR2 SASEGT. This CDR3 is 14 amino acids long. Unmatched junction bases numbered 5, after V lost 4 bases and J lost 4 bases. The CDR3 spells CASSAWGGADTQYF. CDR3 sequence (DNA): TGTGCCAGCAGTGCGTGGGGGGGGGCAGATACGCAGTATTTT.

This clonotype was detected a few times. The chain employs TRBV10-3 and TRBJ2-5, with TRBD1 as a possible D gene (5 bases). Trimming left V 3 bases short and J 5 bases short, with 13 bases between. CDR3 length: 14 amino acids. Germline lookup yields CDR1 ENHRY and CDR2 SYGVKD. CDR3 bases: TGTGCCATCAGTGACAGGGTTGGAAAGGAGACCCAGTACTTC. Amino acid sequence: CAISDRVGKETQYF.

This chain joins TRBV4-2 and TRBJ2-7, with D maybe TRBD2 (5 bases). Trimming cost V 4 bases and J 2 bases, with 21 bases left between them. CDR1 is LGHNA, CDR2 YNFKEQ, per germline. This CDR3 comprises 17 residues. The CDR3 sequence: CASSPDGLLTGTYEQYF. The CDR3 coding sequence is TGTGCCAGCAGCCCAGACGGACTCCTCACCGGAACCTACGAGCAGTACTTC.

At least ten counts were recorded for this clonotype. This chain uses TRBV6-1 with TRBJ2-7; TRBD2 matches at 8 bases. The CDR3 runs to 15 residues. Losses at the gene ends were 5 bases for V and 6 bases for J; bases not matched to a gene: 12. The germline gives CDR1 MNHNS, CDR2 SASEGT. Here the CDR3 reads CASSLSGDMPVEQYF. Written as DNA, the CDR3 is TGTGCCAGCAGTCTTAGCGGGGACATGCCTGTCGAGCAGTACTTC.